A selection of T cell receptor beta chains follows, all from one sample in a study of T cell repertoires in cytomegalovirus infection. Their cognate antigens are unknown. One entry per CDR3 protein results from TCRdb running MiXCR on the reads. Here the sample spans a few hundred thousand distinct CDR3 sequences, about 40% being singletons. The input for sequencing was cultured PBMCs, taken from culture after CMV antigen stimulation. These receptors were taken from a human donor in good health (CMV status not recorded). Some clones in this sample may be carry-over from other donors' samples. Each CDR3 is given with its conserved first and last residue. The D gene is left open where the match is weak. Where a row states a size, it is once, few, many or the class of an expanded clone; other rows omit it.

>TRBV6-6|TRBJ1-2|TRBD1|once
TGTGCCAGCAGAGCCGCAGGGGGCATCTACTATGGCTACACCTTC
CASRAAGGIYYGYTF
>TRBV7-2|TRBJ2-3|.|.
TGTGCCAGCAGCCCAGAAGATGATACGCAGTATTTT
CASSPEDDTQYF
>TRBV14|TRBJ2-1|.|few
TGTGCCAGCGGTGACAGAAATTTCAATGAGCAGTTCTTC
CASGDRNFNEQFF
>TRBV2|TRBJ1-6|.|.
TGTGCCAGCAGTGAACGAGGGTCCGAGTTATCCCTCCACTTT
CASSERGSELSLHF
>TRBV11-2|TRBJ2-1|TRBD1|.
TGTGCCAGCAGAACAGGGGATTTCTCCTACAATGAGCAGTTCTTC
CASRTGDFSYNEQFF
>TRBV20-1|TRBJ2-3|.|once
TGCAGTGCTAGAGATCCATTAGCGGAGTATTTT
CSARDPLAEYF
>TRBV7-6|TRBJ2-1|.|few
TGTGCCAGCAGCTTTTTATGGAATGAGCAGTTCTTC
CASSFLWNEQFF
>TRBV20-1|TRBJ1-5|.|few
TGCAGTGCTAGGAGGCAGAATCAGCCCCAGCATTTT
CSARRQNQPQHF
>TRBV4-3|TRBJ2-7|.|few
TGCGCCAGCAGCCAGATCGGAGGGTCCGAGCAGTACTTC
CASSQIGGSEQYF
>TRBV7-4|TRBJ1-2|.|.
TGTGCCAGCAGCCGCTACAGGGACGGCTACACCTTC
CASSRYRDGYTF
>TRBV2|TRBJ2-1|TRBD2|.
TGTGCCAGCAGTGCATTTGCGGGAGGGCCAAATGAGCAGTTCTTC
CASSAFAGGPNEQFF
>TRBV28|TRBJ1-4|.|.
TGTGCCGGAGGAGAAGGGGAAAAACTGTTTTTT
CAGGEGEKLFF
>TRBV7-6|TRBJ2-5|.|.
TGTGCCAGCAGCTTAAGGTCCCAACTGCTGGGAGAGACCCAGTACTTC
CASSLRSQLLGETQYF
>TRBV7-2|TRBJ2-1|TRBD2|few
TGTGCCAGCAGCTTACGAGGGACTAGCGGGGGGGTTAATGAGCAGTTCTTC
CASSLRGTSGGVNEQFF
>TRBV7-2|TRBJ2-7|TRBD2|few
TGTGCCAGCAGCTCAGGACTAGCCGGGGCTGGGGAGCAGTACTTC
CASSSGLAGAGEQYF
>TRBV6-2/TRBV6-3|TRBJ2-3|.|.
TGTGCCAGCAGGTCCGGGACAAGCGGATGGGGCACAGATACGCAGTATTTT
CASRSGTSGWGTDTQYF
>TRBV12-3/TRBV12-4|TRBJ2-1|TRBD2|.
TGTGCCAGCAGAGGGACTAGCGGGGGAAATGAGCAGTTCTTC
CASRGTSGGNEQFF
>TRBV20-1|TRBJ1-1|.|.
TGCAGTGCTAGGGGGGGGATGAACACTGAAGCTTTCTTT
CSARGGMNTEAFF
>TRBV19|TRBJ1-2|.|.
TGTGCCAGTAGTATAACGGTTTTGGCAGGCGACCTCTATGGCTACACCTTC
CASSITVLAGDLYGYTF
>TRBV7-2|TRBJ2-5|TRBD2|few
TGTGCCAGCAGCTTCCTCCTAGCGGGGGGAAGAGAGACCCAGTACTTC
CASSFLLAGGRETQYF
>TRBV2|TRBJ2-1|.|.
TGTGCCAGCAAATTAGGGAACCGGGGGTCGGTGCAGTTCTTC
CASKLGNRGSVQFF
>TRBV7-2|TRBJ2-7|.|few
TGTGCCAGCAGCTTATTTGGGATTGCGCCCCCCTACGAGCAGTACTTC
CASSLFGIAPPYEQYF
>TRBV2|TRBJ2-3|.|.
TGTGCCAGCCGGCCCGTCTCGAGGGGGGATACGCAGTATTTT
CASRPVSRGDTQYF
>TRBV6-2/TRBV6-3|TRBJ2-3|.|few
TGTGCCAGCAGTTACTCGCACCTACCGGATACGCAGTATTTT
CASSYSHLPDTQYF
>TRBV7-2|TRBJ2-4|.|many
TGTGCCAGCAGCCCCTTCCTCGGGACATACAAAAACATTCAGTACTTC
CASSPFLGTYKNIQYF
>TRBV7-7|TRBJ2-2|TRBD2|.
TGTGCCAGCAGCCCTGTGGGGGGGGGATCCGGGGAGCTGTTTTTT
CASSPVGGGSGELFF
>TRBV4-3|TRBJ1-2|TRBD1|once
TGCGCCAGCAGCCACCCGGGACAGGGGAACTATGGCTACACCTTC
CASSHPGQGNYGYTF
>TRBV7-2|TRBJ1-5|.|many
TGTGCCAGCAGCTCCCAGACTGGGGGTGCGAATCAGCCCCAGCATTTT
CASSSQTGGANQPQHF
>TRBV20-1|TRBJ1-5|TRBD1|few
TGCAGTGGGGGAACAGGGGGCATGGTGAGGCAGCCCCAGCATTTT
CSGGTGGMVRQPQHF
>TRBV20-1|TRBJ2-7|.|.
TGCAGTGCTAGAGATCAGGGAACATACGAGCAGTACTTC
CSARDQGTYEQYF
>TRBV7-2|TRBJ1-1|.|.
TGTGCCAGCAGCTTAGAGACGCGGAAAGCTTTCTTT
CASSLETRKAFF
>TRBV3-1|TRBJ1-5|.|.
TGTGCCAGCAGCCGGAGGACACAAAGGTGGGATTATAGCAATCAGCCCCAGCATTTT
CASSRRTQRWDYSNQPQHF
>TRBV12-3/TRBV12-4|TRBJ2-4|.|.
TGTGCCAGCAGTCCTATGGGTACATTCAGTATCTTC
CASSPMGTFSIF
>TRBV12-3/TRBV12-4|TRBJ2-7|TRBD1|few
TGTGCCAGCAGTACAGACAGGGGCTACGAGCAGTACTTC
CASSTDRGYEQYF
>TRBV28|TRBJ2-6|.|few
TGTGCCAGCACCCCGAGGGAGGGGGCTCACTCTGGGGCCAACGTCCTGACTTTC
CASTPREGAHSGANVLTF
>TRBV19|TRBJ1-5|.|.
TGTGCCAGTAGTGTGACCGGAGGTGGCAATCAGCCCCAGCATTTT
CASSVTGGGNQPQHF
>TRBV7-6|TRBJ2-3|TRBD2|.
TGTGCCAGCAGCCCTAGGGCGGGAGGGCCCACAGATACGCAGTATTTT
CASSPRAGGPTDTQYF
>TRBV2|TRBJ1-6|.|.
TGTGCCAGCAGTAAAATTAGGACAGCTTCACCCCTCCACTTT
CASSKIRTASPLHF
>TRBV7-2|TRBJ1-5|.|.
TGTGCCAGCAGCTTAGGAGGCCTTCGGCCCCAGCATTTT
CASSLGGLRPQHF
>TRBV6-2/TRBV6-3|TRBJ2-1|.|.
TGTGCCAGCAGTTATTCTTCCTGGAATGAGCAGTTCTTC
CASSYSSWNEQFF
>TRBV6-6|TRBJ2-3|.|.
TGTGCCAGCAGTTACTCAGGGCTAGCTGGGGCTAGAAATACGCAGTATTTT
CASSYSGLAGARNTQYF
>TRBV6-1|TRBJ2-3|TRBD2|.
TGTGCCAGCAGGACTAGCGGGGGTGATACGCAGTATTTT
CASRTSGGDTQYF
>TRBV6-1|TRBJ1-5|.|few
TGTGCCAGCACCGGGTCGTGGGGGAATCAGCCCCAGCATTTT
CASTGSWGNQPQHF
>TRBV7-2|TRBJ2-7|.|many
TGTGCCAGCAGCTTAGCCCGTACCTACGAGCAGTACTTC
CASSLARTYEQYF
>TRBV6-6|TRBJ2-3|TRBD2|.
TGTGCCAGCACCTGGGGCGGGGGGCCTAGCACAGATACGCAGTATTTT
CASTWGGGPSTDTQYF
>TRBV11-2|TRBJ2-1|TRBD2|few
TGTGCCAGCAGCCGCGTCGCTGGGACTAGGGCCACAAGGGAGCAGTTCTTC
CASSRVAGTRATREQFF
>TRBV11-2|TRBJ2-7|TRBD2|many
TGTGCCAGCAGCCGACTAGCGGGAGTGTACGAGCAGTACTTC
CASSRLAGVYEQYF
>TRBV11-2|TRBJ2-1|.|few
TGTGCCAGCAGCCTAATGATCTACAAAGTCCCTGAGCAGTTCTTC
CASSLMIYKVPEQFF
>TRBV7-2|TRBJ2-1|.|few
TGTGCCAGCAGCCCCGGGCCCTACCACAGCTCCTACAATGAGCAGTTCTTC
CASSPGPYHSSYNEQFF
>TRBV20-1|TRBJ2-6|.|.
TGCAGTGCTAGGAGGTCTGGGGCCAACGTCCTGACTTTC
CSARRSGANVLTF
>TRBV7-9|TRBJ1-5|.|.
TGTGCCAGCAGCTTAGCGACTAGCAATCAGCCCCAGCATTTT
CASSLATSNQPQHF